The sequence of this T cell receptor beta chain was determined in a study of CD8+ T cells in alopecia areata. Study-level background: It was oral tofacitinib, at 5 to 10 mg twice daily, that treated patients received.

Concerning this clone: Its antigen is currently unknown.

The study's findings and limits: Compared with normal scalp, lesional scalp had higher clonality and more expanded CD8+ clones. Many expanded lesional clones persisted in scalp and blood during tofacitinib treatment.

The treatment here: oral pan-JAK inhibitor, 5-10 mg twice daily. Using a FACSAria, the CD4+ and CD8+ T cells were sorted from the PBMCs. Between the trimmed V and J ends, which lost 6 bases and 8 bases, there was a span of 21 bases. The CDR3 length is 15 residues. Germline values: CDR1 LNHDA, CDR2 SQIVND (reference sequence). RNA extraction and reverse transcription yielded cDNA as sequencing template. TCRdb's copy holds only in-frame clones and misses some; the assay was immunoSEQ multiplex PCR. Altogether some 190,000 clones are present, roughly 66% being singletons, with the ten largest covering more than 1%.

This receptor was identified in a human donor with alopecia areata. V usage is TRBV19 and J usage is TRBJ2-3, with a possible D match to TRBD1 (6 bases). The input for sequencing was CD4+ T cells sorted from blood, taken around week 46, from a patient treated with tofacitinib. DNA for the CDR3: TGTGCCAGTAGCGGGACATTAGGTCATATGGGTACGCAGTATTTT. Translating gives CASSGTLGHMGTQYF. Full variable domain (remainder filled in from reference TRBV19 and TRBJ2-3): DGGITQSPKYLFRKEGQNVTLSCEQNLNHDAMYWYRQDPGQGLRLIYYSQIVNDFQKGDIAEGYSVSREKKESFPLTVTSAQKNPTAFYLCASSGTLGHMGTQYFGPGTRLTVL.